This T cell receptor (beta chain) originates from a study of shared clonotypes between healthy human individuals. Naive CD8 cells, CD45RO-negative and positively selected for CCR7, excluded terminally differentiated effector memory CD45RA+ cells. The assay was immunoSEQ multiplex PCR, and TCRdb's table has in-frame clones only and misses some. The sample has millions of clones, approximately 94% seen once. This clone has a single count. The junction shows a germline mismatch at one end, possibly a read error. This CDR3 is 14 amino acids long. Germline CDR1 and CDR2: SGHTA and FQGNSA. This chain joins TRBV7-2 and TRBJ2-5; 9 positions match TRBD2. The clonotype was recovered from a man between 18 and 35 years old in good health. Sequencing input: naive CD8+ T cells sorted from blood. The CDR3 spells CASSIAGALETQYF. The DNA of the CDR3 is TGTGCCAGCAGCATAGCGGGAGCCTTGGAGACCCAGTACTTC. The complete variable domain, with remaining parts taken from reference TRBV7-2 and TRBJ2-5, reads GAGVSQSPSNKVTEKGKDVELRCDPISGHTALYWYRQSLGQGLEFLIYFQGNSAPDKSGLPSDRFSAERTGGSVSTLTIQRTQQEDSAVYLCASSIAGALETQYFGPGTRLLVL.